Below are 26 T cell receptor beta chains sequenced from a single sample in a study of control samples from healthy donors and cancer patients. Assay used: immunoSEQ multiplex PCR; TCRdb lists only in-frame clones, some missing. The data show about 55,000 clones, 70% to 90% seen once. The sequenced material came from blood. These receptors were taken from a man aged 50-59 years in good health.

This chain joins TRBV4-2 and TRBJ2-3; no clear D. The CDR3 has 11 residues. Trimming left V 1 base short and J 5 bases short, with 1 base between. From germline, CDR1 is LGHNA and CDR2 YNFKEQ. CDR3 coding DNA: TGTGCCAGCAGCCAAGGAGATACGCAGTATTTT. This encodes CASSQGDTQYF.

This chain connects TRBV7-8 to TRBJ2-1; no firm D call. Germline assignment: CDR1 SGHVS and CDR2 FQNEAQ. This CDR3 has 11 amino acids. Trimming left V 5 bases short and J 13 bases short, with 12 bases between. This CDR3 reads CASSLEVAQFF. DNA of the CDR3: TGTGCCAGCAGCCTGGAAGTAGCTCAGTTCTTC.

The chain joins TRBV11-2 to TRBJ2-1; D not resolved. V lost 4 bases and J 6 bases, leaving 16 bases between the germline ends. Germline loops: CDR1 SGHAT, CDR2 FQNNGV. This CDR3 spans 15 amino acids. The CDR3 here is CASSSITRSTNEQFF. Here the CDR3 DNA reads TGTGCCAGCAGCTCCATCACGCGATCCACCAATGAGCAGTTCTTC. The whole variable domain, filled in from reference TRBV11-2 and TRBJ2-1, reads EAGVAQSPRYKIIEKRQSVAFWCNPISGHATLYWYQQILGQGPKLLIQFQNNGVVDDSQLPKDRFSAERLKGVDSTLKIQPAKLEDSAVYLCASSSITRSTNEQFFGPGTRLTVL.

A few counts support this clone. The CDR3 region is CASRQAGLGTEAFF. CDR3 nucleotide sequence: TGTGCCAGCAGGCAGGCCGGGCTAGGGACTGAAGCTTTCTTT. The genes are TRBV2 and TRBJ1-1; D unresolved. This CDR3 has 14 residues. Germline assignment: CDR1 SNHLY and CDR2 FYNNEI. V lost 6 bases, J lost 5 bases, and 16 bases lay in between.

The chain uses TRBV11-3 and TRBJ1-1; TRBD1 might be the D (6 bases). This CDR3 region has 15 residues. Germline V CDR1 and CDR2: SGHNT, YENEEA. Trimming removed 9 bases from V and 1 base from J, with 18 bases in between. The CDR3 region has the DNA TGTGCCAGTACCCCCGGGGGGCTTGCGAACACTGAAGCTTTCTTT. It yields the protein CASTPGGLANTEAFF.

V and J are TRBV19 and TRBJ2-5; D is uncertain. V was clipped by 3 bases and J by 4 bases, with 12 bases between them. Per germline, CDR1 LNHDA and CDR2 SQIVND (reference sequence). The CDR3 has 14 amino acids. The DNA of the CDR3 is TGTGCCAGTAGTATTTCGGACGCGTCAGAGACCCAGTACTTC. This encodes CASSISDASETQYF.

The V gene is TRBV5-1, the J gene TRBJ2-7; the D gene is possibly TRBD2 (5 bases). V lost 1 base and J 5 bases, leaving 7 bases between the germline ends. The CDR3 totals 12 residues. Germline CDR1 and CDR2: SGHRS and YFSETQ. The CDR3 coding sequence is TGCGCCAGCAGCTTGTCCGGGAACGAGCAGTACTTC. Translation gives CASSLSGNEQYF.

The rearrangement joins TRBV10-3 to TRBJ1-5; D gene unclear. Germline V gene data show CDR1 as ENHRY and CDR2 as SYGVKD. CDR3 length: 13 amino acids. Trimming cost V 3 bases and J 3 bases, with 6 bases left between them. The CDR3 region has the DNA TGTGCCATCAGTGATGTCACCAATCAGCCCCAGCATTTT. Translation gives CAISDVTNQPQHF.

The chain uses TRBV9 and TRBJ1-2; D call uncertain. CDR1 SGDLS and CDR2 YYNGEE come from the germline V gene. The CDR3 totals 15 residues. V lost 4 bases and J lost 0, with 13 bases in between. As DNA, the CDR3 is TGTGCCAGCAGCCCCCGGCTAACAGCTAACTATGGCTACACCTTC. The encoded protein is CASSPRLTANYGYTF.

V is TRBV6-2 or TRBV6-3 and J is TRBJ2-7; D gene ambiguous. The CDR3 runs 16 residues. CDR1 MNHEY and CDR2 SVGEGT come from the germline V gene. V was trimmed by 3 bases and J by 7 bases, leaving 22 bases between them. CDR3 protein: CASSYFSLAVQPEQYF. DNA of the CDR3: TGTGCCAGCAGTTATTTCTCACTGGCGGTTCAACCGGAGCAGTACTTC.

J is TRBJ2-1 and V is TRBV5-1; D is possibly TRBD1 or TRBD2 (5 bases each). Germline V gene lookup returns CDR1 SGHRS and CDR2 YFSETQ. The germline V and J ends were trimmed by 5 bases and 6 bases, with 15 bases remaining between them. The CDR3 length is 14 residues. CDR3 DNA sequence: TGCGCCAGCAGTCAGGGAGACCCTAGCAATGAGCAGTTCTTC. It encodes CASSQGDPSNEQFF.

The chain has TRBV6-5 and TRBJ2-4, with D unresolved. Germline CDR1 and CDR2: MNHEY and SVGAGI. The length of the CDR3 is 16 residues. V was shortened by 3 bases and J by 0 bases, with 12 bases between the two germline ends. The DNA for the CDR3 is TGTGCCAGCAGTTATAGAGACGGCCTAGCCAAAAACATTCAGTACTTC. It codes for CASSYRDGLAKNIQYF.

This chain connects TRBV28 to TRBJ2-7; 7 bases match TRBD2. Trimming cost V 5 bases and J 3 bases; bases outside gene matches: 13. CDR1 MDHEN and CDR2 SYDVKM come from the germline V gene. This CDR3 contains 16 residues. CDR3 bases: TGTGCCAGCAGTCCAATTTTAGCGGGTGCCGACTACGAGCAGTACTTC. Translation: CASSPILAGADYEQYF.

The chain recombines TRBV20-1 with TRBJ1-1; D not certain. Trimming cost V 3 bases and J 0 bases, with 8 bases left between them. Germline CDR1 reads DFQATT; CDR2 reads SNEGSKA (reference sequence). The CDR3 has 13 residues. The CDR3 DNA reads as TGCAGTGCTAGTCGGCCGTTGAACACTGAAGCTTTCTTT. It specifies CSASRPLNTEAFF.

The V call is TRBV5-1, the J call TRBJ1-1; 8 bases are shared with TRBD1. The CDR3 extends over 17 amino acids. Trimming at V came to 4 bases and at J to 0 bases, leaving 11 bases not matched to a gene. CDR1 SGHRS and CDR2 YFSETQ come from the germline V gene. CDR3 in amino acids: CASSPWTGPTLNTEAFF. DNA of the CDR3: TGCGCCAGCAGCCCTTGGACAGGGCCAACCTTGAACACTGAAGCTTTCTTT.

As regards this clone: The same CDR3 also results from other DNA sequences found in this sample. The V gene is TRBV7-2, the J gene TRBJ2-1; D gene unclear. The V and J ends lost 1 base and 7 bases respectively, with 5 bases between them. CDR3 size: 12 residues. Germline CDR1 and CDR2: SGHTA and FQGNSA. The CDR3 sequence is CASSLVGNEQFF. The CDR3 region has the DNA TGTGCCAGCAGCTTAGTGGGAAATGAGCAGTTCTTC.

V usage is TRBV5-5 and J usage is TRBJ1-1; 7 bases map to TRBD1. The CDR3 length is 15 residues. Trimming took 4 bases from V and 5 from J; bases not matched to a gene: 11. Germline values: CDR1 SGHKS, CDR2 YYEKEE (reference sequence). CDR3 nucleotide sequence: TGTGCCAGCAGCGCGAGATCGACAGGGTCGACTGAAGCTTTCTTT. This gives the protein CASSARSTGSTEAFF. Variable domain in full (rest from reference TRBV5-5 and TRBJ1-1): DAGVTQSPTHLIKTRGQQVTLRCSPISGHKSVSWYQQVLGQGPQFIFQYYEKEERGRGNFPDRFSARQFPNYSSELNVNALLLGDSALYLCASSARSTGSTEAFFGQGTRLTVV.

The chain employs TRBV7-9 and TRBJ1-2; D gene uncertain. With 7 bases removed from V and 5 bases from J, the gap between germline ends came to 11 bases. From germline, CDR1 is SEHNR and CDR2 FQNEAQ (reference sequence). There are 12 residues in the CDR3. This CDR3 is CASTLTQYGYTF. The CDR3 bases are TGTGCCAGCACCCTGACCCAGTATGGCTACACCTTC.

This chain joins TRBV24-1 and TRBJ1-5; no clear D gene. CDR3 size: 14 residues. The ends were cut back, 4 bases at V and 3 bases at J, with 9 bases in the middle. Germline V gene data show CDR1 as KGHDR and CDR2 as SFDVKD. Here the CDR3 DNA reads TGTGCCACCAGTGACCCGGGTTCCAATCAGCCCCAGCATTTT. As protein: CATSDPGSNQPQHF.

The chain employs TRBV11-2 and TRBJ1-2; D gene ambiguous. The CDR3 sequence is 14 residues long. The V gene lost 5 bases and the J gene lost 3 bases, with 13 bases spanning the gap. Germline V gene sequence: CDR1 SGHAT, CDR2 FQNNGV. CDR3 residues: CASSPIPADYGYTF. CDR3 in DNA: TGTGCCAGCAGCCCGATCCCCGCGGACTATGGCTACACCTTC.

The J gene is TRBJ2-3, the V gene TRBV6-2 or TRBV6-3, with TRBD2 identical over 12 bases. The ends lost 6 bases at V and 3 bases at J; junction bases unmatched: 7. The CDR3 has 16 amino acids. CDR1 is MNHEY and CDR2 is SVGEGT in the germline V gene. The DNA for the CDR3 is TGTGCCAGCAGCCCTAGCGGGAGGGCCGTAACAGATACGCAGTATTTT. Translated, it gives CASSPSGRAVTDTQYF.

The V and J genes are TRBV19 and TRBJ2-2; 12 positions match TRBD2. The CDR3 is made up of 15 amino acids. Trimming cost V 9 bases and J 6 bases; bases outside gene matches: 8. In germline, CDR1 is LNHDA, CDR2 SQIVND (reference sequence). The CDR3 nucleotides read TGTGCCAGCAACTTTGGGACTAGCGGGTCCGGGGAGCTGTTTTTT. It translates to CASNFGTSGSGELFF.

The chain links TRBV10-3 to TRBJ2-7; D not resolved. This CDR3 comprises 12 residues. V dropped 1 base and J dropped 3 bases, with 4 bases sitting between them. Germline CDR1 is ENHRY and CDR2 is SYGVKD. CDR3 nucleotides: TGTGCCATCAGTGAGTTAAGCTACGAGCAGTACTTC. It specifies CAISELSYEQYF.

This sequence joins TRBV19 and TRBJ1-1; 11 bases fit TRBD1. The CDR3 runs 15 residues. The V segment lost 7 bases and the J segment 1 base; nucleotides outside the gene matches: 5. Germline V gives CDR1 LNHDA, CDR2 SQIVND (reference sequence). CDR3 nucleotides: TGTGCCAGTAAGCCAGGGACAGGGGGGAACACTGAAGCTTTCTTT. Protein sequence: CASKPGTGGNTEAFF.

The gene calls are TRBV5-1 and TRBJ2-2; D may be TRBD2 (5 bases). The V gene's germline CDR1 is SGHRS and CDR2 YFSETQ. The CDR3 sequence is 13 residues long. Trimming took 4 bases from V and 7 from J, leaving 11 bases between them. The CDR3 region has the DNA TGCGCCAGCAGCAGGGAGAGAGGCGGGGAGCTGTTTTTT. Its translation is CASSRERGGELFF.

V gene TRBV25-1 combines with J gene TRBJ2-1; 11 bases line up with TRBD1. The CDR3 loop spans 16 amino acids. Losses at the gene ends were 4 bases for V and 2 bases for J; bases not matched to a gene: 4. Germline V gene sequence: CDR1 MGHDK, CDR2 SYGVNS. This CDR3 is CASSVLGQGAYNEQFF. The CDR3 DNA sequence: TGTGCCAGCAGTGTGCTGGGACAGGGGGCCTACAATGAGCAGTTCTTC.